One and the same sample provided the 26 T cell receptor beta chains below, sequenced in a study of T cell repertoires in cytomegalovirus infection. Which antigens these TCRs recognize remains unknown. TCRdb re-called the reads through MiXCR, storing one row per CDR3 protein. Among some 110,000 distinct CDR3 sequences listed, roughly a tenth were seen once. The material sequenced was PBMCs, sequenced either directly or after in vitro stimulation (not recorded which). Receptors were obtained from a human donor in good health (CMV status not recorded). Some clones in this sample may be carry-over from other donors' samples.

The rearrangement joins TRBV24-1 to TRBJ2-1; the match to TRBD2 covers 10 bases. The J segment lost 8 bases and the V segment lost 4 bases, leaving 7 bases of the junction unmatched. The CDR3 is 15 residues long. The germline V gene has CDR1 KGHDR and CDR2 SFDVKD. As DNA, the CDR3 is TGTGCCACCAGTGAGCTAGCGGGAGTCGGGGATGAGCAGTTCTTC. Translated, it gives CATSELAGVGDEQFF.

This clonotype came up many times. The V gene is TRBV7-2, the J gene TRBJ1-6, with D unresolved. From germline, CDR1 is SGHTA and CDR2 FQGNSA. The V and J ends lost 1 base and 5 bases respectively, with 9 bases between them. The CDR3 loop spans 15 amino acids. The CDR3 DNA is TGTGCCAGCAGCTTAGGGGCAGACAATAATTCACCCCTCCACTTT. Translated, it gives CASSLGADNNSPLHF.

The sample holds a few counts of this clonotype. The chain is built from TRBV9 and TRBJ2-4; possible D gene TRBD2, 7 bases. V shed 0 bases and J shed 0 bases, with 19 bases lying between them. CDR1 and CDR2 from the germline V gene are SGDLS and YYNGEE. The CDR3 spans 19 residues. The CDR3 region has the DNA TGTGCCAGCAGCGTAGAGGGGGGGGCGCTTGGGGAAGCCAAAAACATTCAGTACTTC. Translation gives CASSVEGGALGEAKNIQYF.

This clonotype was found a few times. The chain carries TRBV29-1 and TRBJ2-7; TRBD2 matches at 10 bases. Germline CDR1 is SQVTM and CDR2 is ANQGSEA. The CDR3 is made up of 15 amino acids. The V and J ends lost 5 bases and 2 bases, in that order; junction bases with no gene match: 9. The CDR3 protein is CSVLQLAGVTYEQYF. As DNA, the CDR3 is TGCAGCGTTTTACAGCTAGCGGGAGTTACCTACGAGCAGTACTTC.

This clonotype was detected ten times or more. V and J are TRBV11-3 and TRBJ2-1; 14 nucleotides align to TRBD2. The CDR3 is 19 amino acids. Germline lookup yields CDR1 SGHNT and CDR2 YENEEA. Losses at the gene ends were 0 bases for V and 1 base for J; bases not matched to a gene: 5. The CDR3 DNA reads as TGTGCCAGCAGCTTAGATGGGACTAGCGGGAGTGGGTCCTACAATGAGCAGTTCTTC. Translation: CASSLDGTSGSGSYNEQFF.

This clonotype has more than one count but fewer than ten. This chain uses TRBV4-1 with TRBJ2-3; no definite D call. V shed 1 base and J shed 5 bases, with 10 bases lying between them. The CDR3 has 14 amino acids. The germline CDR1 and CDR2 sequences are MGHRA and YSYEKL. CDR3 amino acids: CASSQGWGIDTQYF. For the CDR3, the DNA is TGCGCCAGCAGCCAAGGGTGGGGTATAGATACGCAGTATTTT.

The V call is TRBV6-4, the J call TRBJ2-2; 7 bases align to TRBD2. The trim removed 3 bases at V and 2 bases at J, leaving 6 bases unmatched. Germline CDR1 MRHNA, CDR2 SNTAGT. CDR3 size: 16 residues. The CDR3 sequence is CASSEQLAENTGELFF. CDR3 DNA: TGTGCCAGCAGTGAACAGCTAGCGGAAAACACCGGGGAGCTGTTTTTT.

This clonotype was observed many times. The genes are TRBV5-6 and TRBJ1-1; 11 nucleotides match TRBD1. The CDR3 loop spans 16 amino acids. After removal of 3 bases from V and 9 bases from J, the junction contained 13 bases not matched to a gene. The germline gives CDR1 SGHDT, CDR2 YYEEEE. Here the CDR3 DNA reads TGTGCCAGCAGCTCCCGGGACAGGGGGGACCGTAATCAAGCTTTCTTT. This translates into CASSSRDRGDRNQAFF.

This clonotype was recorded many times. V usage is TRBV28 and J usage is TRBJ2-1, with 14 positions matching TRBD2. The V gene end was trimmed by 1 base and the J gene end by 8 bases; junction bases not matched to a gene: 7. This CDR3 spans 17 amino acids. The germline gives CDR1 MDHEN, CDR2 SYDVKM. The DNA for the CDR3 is TGTGCCAGCAGTTTATTGGGACTAGCGGGAGTTTCGTATGAGCAGTTCTTC. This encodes CASSLLGLAGVSYEQFF.

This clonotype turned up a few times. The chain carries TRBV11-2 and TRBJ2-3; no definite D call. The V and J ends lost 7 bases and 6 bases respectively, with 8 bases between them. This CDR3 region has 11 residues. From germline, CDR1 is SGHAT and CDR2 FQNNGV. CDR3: CASTPSDTQYF. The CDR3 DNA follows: TGTGCCAGCACCCCCTCGGATACGCAGTATTTT.

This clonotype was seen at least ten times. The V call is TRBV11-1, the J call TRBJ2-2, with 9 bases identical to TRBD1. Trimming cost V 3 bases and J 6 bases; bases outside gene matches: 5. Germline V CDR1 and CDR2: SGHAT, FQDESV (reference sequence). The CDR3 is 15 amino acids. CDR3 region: CASSLGDRESGELFF. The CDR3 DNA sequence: TGTGCCAGCAGCTTGGGGGACAGGGAATCCGGGGAGCTGTTTTTT.

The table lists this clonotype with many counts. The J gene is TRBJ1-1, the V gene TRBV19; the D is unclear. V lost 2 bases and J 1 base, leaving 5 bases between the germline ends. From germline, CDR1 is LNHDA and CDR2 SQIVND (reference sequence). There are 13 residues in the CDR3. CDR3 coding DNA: TGTGCCAGTAGTATAAAGAGGAACACTGAAGCTTTCTTT. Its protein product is CASSIKRNTEAFF. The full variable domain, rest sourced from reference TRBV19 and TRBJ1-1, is DGGITQSPKYLFRKEGQNVTLSCEQNLNHDAMYWYRQDPGQGLRLIYYSQIVNDFQKGDIAEGYSVSREKKESFPLTVTSAQKNPTAFYLCASSIKRNTEAFFGQGTRLTVV.

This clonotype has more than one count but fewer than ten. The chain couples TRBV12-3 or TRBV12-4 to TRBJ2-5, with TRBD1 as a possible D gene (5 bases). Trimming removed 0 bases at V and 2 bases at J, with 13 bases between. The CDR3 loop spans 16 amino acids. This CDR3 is CASSLALRQSQETQYF. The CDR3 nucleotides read TGTGCCAGCAGTTTAGCGCTAAGACAGTCTCAAGAGACCCAGTACTTC.

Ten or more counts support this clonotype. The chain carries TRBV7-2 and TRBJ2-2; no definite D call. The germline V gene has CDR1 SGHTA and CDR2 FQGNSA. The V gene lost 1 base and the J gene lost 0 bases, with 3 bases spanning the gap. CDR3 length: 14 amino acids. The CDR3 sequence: CASSLVTNTGELFF. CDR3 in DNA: TGTGCCAGCAGCTTAGTGACGAACACCGGGGAGCTGTTTTTT.

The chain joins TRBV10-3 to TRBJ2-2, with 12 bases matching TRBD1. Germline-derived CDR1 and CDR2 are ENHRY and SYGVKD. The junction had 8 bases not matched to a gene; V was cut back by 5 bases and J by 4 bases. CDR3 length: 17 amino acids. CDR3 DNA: TGTGCCATCAGTCCGGGACAGGGGGCCCGGAGCACCGGGGAGCTGTTTTTT. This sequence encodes CAISPGQGARSTGELFF.

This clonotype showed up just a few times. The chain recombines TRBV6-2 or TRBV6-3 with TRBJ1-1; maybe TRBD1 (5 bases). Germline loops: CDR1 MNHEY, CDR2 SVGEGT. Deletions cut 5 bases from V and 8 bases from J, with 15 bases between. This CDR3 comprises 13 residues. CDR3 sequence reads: CASSTPLGLEAFF. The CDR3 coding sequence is TGTGCCAGCAGTACCCCATTGGGACTCGAAGCTTTCTTT.

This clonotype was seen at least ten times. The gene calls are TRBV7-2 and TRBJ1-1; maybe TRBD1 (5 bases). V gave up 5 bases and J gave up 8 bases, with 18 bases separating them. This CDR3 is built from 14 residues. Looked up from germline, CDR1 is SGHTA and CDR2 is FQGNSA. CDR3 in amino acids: CASSPQGGQWEAFF. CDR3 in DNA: TGTGCCAGCAGCCCCCAGGGTGGGCAATGGGAAGCTTTCTTT.

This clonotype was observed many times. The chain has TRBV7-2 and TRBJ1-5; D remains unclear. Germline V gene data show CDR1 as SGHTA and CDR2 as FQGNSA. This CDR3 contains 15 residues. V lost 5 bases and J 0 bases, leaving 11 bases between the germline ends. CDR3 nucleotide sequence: TGTGCCAGCAGCCTGGGATTTCATAGCAATCAGCCCCAGCATTTT. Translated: CASSLGFHSNQPQHF. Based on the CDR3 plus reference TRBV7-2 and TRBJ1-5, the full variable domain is GAGVSQSPSNKVTEKGKDVELRCDPISGHTALYWYRQSLGQGLEFLIYFQGNSAPDKSGLPSDRFSAERTGGSVSTLTIQRTQQEDSAVYLCASSLGFHSNQPQHFGDGTRLSIL.

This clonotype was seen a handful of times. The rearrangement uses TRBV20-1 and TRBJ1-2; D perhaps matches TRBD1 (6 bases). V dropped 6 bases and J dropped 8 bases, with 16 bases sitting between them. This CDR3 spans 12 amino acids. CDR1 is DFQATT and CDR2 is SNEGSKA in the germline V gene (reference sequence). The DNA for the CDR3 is TGCAGTGCGGAGACAGGTGACGAGGGCTACACCTTC. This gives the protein CSAETGDEGYTF.

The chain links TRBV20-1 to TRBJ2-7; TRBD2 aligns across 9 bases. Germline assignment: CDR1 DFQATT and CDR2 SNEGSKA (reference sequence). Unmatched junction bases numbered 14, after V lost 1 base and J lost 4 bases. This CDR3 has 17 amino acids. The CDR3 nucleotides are TGCAGTGCTAGAGCCCGTCGAAGGCTAGCGGGACGGTACGAGCAGTACTTC. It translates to CSARARRRLAGRYEQYF.

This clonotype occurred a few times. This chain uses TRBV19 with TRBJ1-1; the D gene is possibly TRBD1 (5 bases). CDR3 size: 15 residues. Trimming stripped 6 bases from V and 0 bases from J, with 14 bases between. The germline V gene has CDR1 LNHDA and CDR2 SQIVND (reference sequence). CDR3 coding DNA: TGTGCCAGTAGCCTCGGGTGGGGCTTGAACACTGAAGCTTTCTTT. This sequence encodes CASSLGWGLNTEAFF.

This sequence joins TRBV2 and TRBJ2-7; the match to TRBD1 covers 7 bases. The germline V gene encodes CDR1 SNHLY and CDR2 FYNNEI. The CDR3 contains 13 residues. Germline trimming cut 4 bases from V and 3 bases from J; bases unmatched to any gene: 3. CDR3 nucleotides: TGTGCCAGCAGTGCGAGACAGGGCTACGAGCAGTACTTC. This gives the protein CASSARQGYEQYF.

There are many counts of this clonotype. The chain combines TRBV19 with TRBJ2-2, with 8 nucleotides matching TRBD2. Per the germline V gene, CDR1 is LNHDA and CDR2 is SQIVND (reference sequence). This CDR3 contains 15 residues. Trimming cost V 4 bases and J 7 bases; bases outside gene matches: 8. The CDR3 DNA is TGTGCCAGTAGTAGCCTTAGCGGGAATATCGGGGAGCTGTTTTTT. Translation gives CASSSLSGNIGELFF.

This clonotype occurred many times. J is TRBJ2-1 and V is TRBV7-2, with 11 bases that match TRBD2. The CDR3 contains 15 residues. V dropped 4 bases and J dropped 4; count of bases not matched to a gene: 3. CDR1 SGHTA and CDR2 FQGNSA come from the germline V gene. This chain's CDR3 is CASSSTSGIYNEQFF. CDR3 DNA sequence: TGTGCCAGCAGCTCGACTAGCGGGATATACAATGAGCAGTTCTTC.

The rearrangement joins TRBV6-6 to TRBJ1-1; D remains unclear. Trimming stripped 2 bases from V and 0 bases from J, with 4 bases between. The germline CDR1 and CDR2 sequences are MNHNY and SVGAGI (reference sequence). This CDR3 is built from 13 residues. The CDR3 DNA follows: TGTGCCAGCAGTTACCGAATGAACACTGAAGCTTTCTTT. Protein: CASSYRMNTEAFF.

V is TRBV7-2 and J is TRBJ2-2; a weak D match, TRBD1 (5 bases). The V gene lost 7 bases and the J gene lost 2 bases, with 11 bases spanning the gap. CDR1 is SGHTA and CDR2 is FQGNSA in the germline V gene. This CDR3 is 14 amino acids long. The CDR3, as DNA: TGTGCCAGCACCTCTGGGGCTAACACCGGGGAGCTGTTTTTT. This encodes CASTSGANTGELFF.